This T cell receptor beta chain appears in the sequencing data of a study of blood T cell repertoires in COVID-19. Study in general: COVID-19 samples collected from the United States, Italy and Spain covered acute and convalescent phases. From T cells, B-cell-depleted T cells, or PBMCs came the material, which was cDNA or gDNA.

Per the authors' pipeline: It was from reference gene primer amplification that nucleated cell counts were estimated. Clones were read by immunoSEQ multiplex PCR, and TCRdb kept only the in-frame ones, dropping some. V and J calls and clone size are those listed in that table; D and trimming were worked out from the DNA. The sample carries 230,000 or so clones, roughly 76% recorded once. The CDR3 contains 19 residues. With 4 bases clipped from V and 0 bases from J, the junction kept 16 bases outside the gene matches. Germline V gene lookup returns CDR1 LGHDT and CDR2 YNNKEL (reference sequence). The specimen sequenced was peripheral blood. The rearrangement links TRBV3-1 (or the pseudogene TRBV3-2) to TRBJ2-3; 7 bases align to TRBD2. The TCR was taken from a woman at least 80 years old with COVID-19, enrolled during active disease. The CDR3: CASSRSGTTQTPSTDTQYF. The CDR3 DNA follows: TGTGCCAGCAGCCGCTCCGGGACTACTCAGACCCCCAGCACAGATACGCAGTATTTT.